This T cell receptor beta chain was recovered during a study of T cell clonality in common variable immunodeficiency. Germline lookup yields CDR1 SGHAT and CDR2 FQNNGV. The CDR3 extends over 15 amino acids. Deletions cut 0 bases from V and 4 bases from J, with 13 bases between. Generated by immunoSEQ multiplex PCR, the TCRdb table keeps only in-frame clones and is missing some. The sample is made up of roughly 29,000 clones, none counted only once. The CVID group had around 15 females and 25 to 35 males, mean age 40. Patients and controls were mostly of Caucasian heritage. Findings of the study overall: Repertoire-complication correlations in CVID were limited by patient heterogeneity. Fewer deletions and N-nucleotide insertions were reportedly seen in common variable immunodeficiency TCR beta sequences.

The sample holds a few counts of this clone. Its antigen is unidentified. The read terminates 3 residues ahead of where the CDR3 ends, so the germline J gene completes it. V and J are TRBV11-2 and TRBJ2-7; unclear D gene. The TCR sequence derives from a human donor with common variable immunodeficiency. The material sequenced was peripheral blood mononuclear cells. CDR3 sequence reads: CASSLDPSVMYEQYF. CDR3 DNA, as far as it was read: TGTGCCAGCAGCTTAGACCCCTCGGTTATGTACGAG.